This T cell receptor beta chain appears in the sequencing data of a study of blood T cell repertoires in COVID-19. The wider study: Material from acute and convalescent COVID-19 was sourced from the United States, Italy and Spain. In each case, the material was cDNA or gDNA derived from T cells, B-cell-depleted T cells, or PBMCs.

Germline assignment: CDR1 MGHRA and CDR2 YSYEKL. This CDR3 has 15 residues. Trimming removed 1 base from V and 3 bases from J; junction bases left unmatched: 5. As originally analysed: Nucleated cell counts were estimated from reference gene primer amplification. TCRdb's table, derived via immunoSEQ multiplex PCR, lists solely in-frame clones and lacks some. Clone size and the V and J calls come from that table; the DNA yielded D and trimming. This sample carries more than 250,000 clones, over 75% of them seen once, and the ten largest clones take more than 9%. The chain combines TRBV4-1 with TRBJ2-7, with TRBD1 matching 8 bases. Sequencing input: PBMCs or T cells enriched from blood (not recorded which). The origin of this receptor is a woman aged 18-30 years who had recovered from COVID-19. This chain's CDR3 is CASSQGQGAHYEQYF. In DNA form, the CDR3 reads TGCGCCAGCAGCCAAGGGCAGGGGGCCCACTACGAGCAGTACTTC.